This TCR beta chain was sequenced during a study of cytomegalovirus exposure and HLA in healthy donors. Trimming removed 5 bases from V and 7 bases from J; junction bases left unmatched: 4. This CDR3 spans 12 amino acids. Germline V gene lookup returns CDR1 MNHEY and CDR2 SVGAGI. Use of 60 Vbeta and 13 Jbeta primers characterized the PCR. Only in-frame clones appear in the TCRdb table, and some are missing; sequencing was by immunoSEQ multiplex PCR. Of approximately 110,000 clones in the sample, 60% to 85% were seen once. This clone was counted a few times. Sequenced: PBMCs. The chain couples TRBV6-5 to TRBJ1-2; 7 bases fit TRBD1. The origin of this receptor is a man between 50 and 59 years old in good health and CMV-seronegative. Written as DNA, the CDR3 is TGTGCCAGCAGTGCCACAGGGGTTGGCTACACCTTC. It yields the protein CASSATGVGYTF.